These 9 T cell receptor beta chains share one sample of origin, sequenced in a study of T cells in Graves' hyperthyroidism and ophthalmopathy. TCR beta CDR3 sequences were amplified from RNA transcripts. The primer set for the first-round RT-PCR of the TCR CDR3 was HTBI. TCRdb re-analysed the multiplex PCR reads in MiXCR, keeping a single row per CDR3 protein. The table includes a few hundred thousand distinct CDR3 sequences, about an eighth detected once. Sequenced input: blood. These receptors came from a middle-aged woman with Graves' ophthalmopathy.

The rearrangement links TRBV5-4 to TRBJ2-2, with TRBD2 as a possible D gene (5 bases). Looked up from germline, CDR1 is SGHNT and CDR2 is YYREEE (reference sequence). The CDR3 length is 14 residues. The ends were cut back, 0 bases at V and 4 bases at J, with 7 bases in the middle. The CDR3 here is CASSLVRGTGELFF. CDR3 nucleotide sequence: TGTGCCAGCAGCTTGGTTCGGGGCACCGGGGAGCTGTTTTTT.

Only a few counts were recorded for this clonotype. The rearrangement joins TRBV24-1 to TRBJ2-2; a possible D gene is TRBD2 (6 bases). Germline lookup yields CDR1 KGHDR and CDR2 SFDVKD. The CDR3 is 11 amino acids. Deletions cut 10 bases from V and 7 bases from J, with 9 bases between. Here the CDR3 reads CATAGIGELFF. The CDR3 DNA sequence: TGTGCCACGGCGGGAATCGGGGAGCTGTTTTTT.

This clonotype was counted ten times or more. J is TRBJ2-2 and V is TRBV11-2; 7 nucleotides align to TRBD1. V trimming: 1 base; J trimming: 4 bases; junction bases outside the gene matches: 12. This CDR3 contains 18 residues. Germline loops: CDR1 SGHAT, CDR2 FQNNGV. In DNA form, the CDR3 reads TGTGCCAGCAGCTTAGCGGGCAGGGGGAGTGCGAGCACCGGGGAGCTGTTTTTT. Translation: CASSLAGRGSASTGELFF. Looking up the rest from reference TRBV11-2 and TRBJ2-2 gives the full variable domain: EAGVAQSPRYKIIEKRQSVAFWCNPISGHATLYWYQQILGQGPKLLIQFQNNGVVDDSQLPKDRFSAERLKGVDSTLKIQPAKLEDSAVYLCASSLAGRGSASTGELFFGEGSRLTVL.

The rearrangement joins TRBV7-2 to TRBJ2-1, with 8 positions matching TRBD2. CDR1 and CDR2 (germline): SGHTA, FQGNSA. V trimming: 0 bases; J trimming: 5 bases; junction bases outside the gene matches: 9. The CDR3 contains 17 residues. CDR3 amino acids: CASSLARDSGNNNEQFF. The CDR3 DNA is TGTGCCAGCAGCTTAGCGCGGGATAGCGGGAATAACAATGAGCAGTTCTTC. Based on the CDR3 plus reference TRBV7-2 and TRBJ2-1, the full variable domain is GAGVSQSPSNKVTEKGKDVELRCDPISGHTALYWYRQSLGQGLEFLIYFQGNSAPDKSGLPSDRFSAERTGGSVSTLTIQRTQQEDSAVYLCASSLARDSGNNNEQFFGPGTRLTVL.

At least ten counts were recorded for this clonotype. The V gene is TRBV7-2, the J gene TRBJ2-3; possibly TRBD2 for D (6 bases). The length of the CDR3 is 15 residues. CDR1 and CDR2 (germline): SGHTA, FQGNSA. Trimming took off 3 bases at V and 2 bases at J, with 12 bases between the two ends. The CDR3 coding sequence is TGTGCCAGCAGCTTTGGAGGGCAGCCCACAGATACGCAGTATTTT. This encodes CASSFGGQPTDTQYF.

J is TRBJ2-2 and V is TRBV30; 7 bases fit TRBD1. Germline V lookup: CDR1 GTSNPN, CDR2 SVGIG (reference sequence). The length of the CDR3 is 13 residues. The V and J ends lost 3 bases and 6 bases, in that order; junction bases with no gene match: 4. The CDR3 sequence: CAWRTGSAGELFF. The CDR3 region has the DNA TGTGCCTGGAGGACAGGGTCGGCCGGGGAGCTGTTTTTT.

The rearrangement joins TRBV10-2 to TRBJ2-1; TRBD2 matches 9 bases. Germline lookup yields CDR1 WSHSY and CDR2 SAAADI. The CDR3 covers 15 residues. V lost 7 bases to trimming and J lost 6 bases; unmatched junction nucleotides: 10. The CDR3 region has the DNA TGCGCCAGCACGGGCGGGGGGGCCCCCTTCAATGAGCAGTTCTTC. It specifies CASTGGGAPFNEQFF.

There are many counts of this clonotype. This rearrangement joins TRBV5-8 to TRBJ1-2; no clear D gene. V lost 2 bases to trimming and J lost 0 bases, with 11 bases between them. The CDR3 consists of 15 residues. From germline, CDR1 is SGHTS and CDR2 YDEGEE. The CDR3 sequence: CASSLRLRTNYGYTF. CDR3 coding DNA: TGTGCCAGCAGCTTAAGGCTTCGGACTAACTATGGCTACACCTTC.

This clonotype was seen more than once but under ten times. V usage is TRBV6-1 and J usage is TRBJ2-5; D not certain. Germline CDR1 reads MNHNS; CDR2 reads SASEGT. Trimming pared 7 bases from V and 1 base from J, leaving 16 bases between. This CDR3 comprises 15 residues. The CDR3 loop is CASTPRTWAQETQYF. In DNA, the CDR3 is TGTGCCAGCACCCCGAGGACCTGGGCCCAAGAGACCCAGTACTTC.